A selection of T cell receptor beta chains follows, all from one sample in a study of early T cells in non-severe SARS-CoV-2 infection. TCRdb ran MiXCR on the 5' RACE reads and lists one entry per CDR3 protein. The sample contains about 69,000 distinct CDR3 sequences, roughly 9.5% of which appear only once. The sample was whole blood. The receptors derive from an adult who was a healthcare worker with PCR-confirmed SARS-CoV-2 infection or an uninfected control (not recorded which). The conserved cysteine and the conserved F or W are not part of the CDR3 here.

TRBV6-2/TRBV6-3	ASSYGREGYT
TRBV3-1	ASSQASPYNEQF
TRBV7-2	ASSPETVADTQY
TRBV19	ATIENTEAF
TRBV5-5	ASSETSGRIHEQY
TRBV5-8	ASRVTGNQETQH
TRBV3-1	ASSQERGNSPLH
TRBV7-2	ASSPFGQGSSYEQY
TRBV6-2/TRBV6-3	ASSRDRDTEAF
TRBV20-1	SAPRAGTTNEQF
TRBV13	ASSPTGGEQY
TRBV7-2	ASSFQAGGFADTQY
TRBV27	ASNPRGRTTQY
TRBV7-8	ASSAGAGMVLKDEAF
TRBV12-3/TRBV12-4	ASSFGGTEAF
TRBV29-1	SVGTGAPYNEQF